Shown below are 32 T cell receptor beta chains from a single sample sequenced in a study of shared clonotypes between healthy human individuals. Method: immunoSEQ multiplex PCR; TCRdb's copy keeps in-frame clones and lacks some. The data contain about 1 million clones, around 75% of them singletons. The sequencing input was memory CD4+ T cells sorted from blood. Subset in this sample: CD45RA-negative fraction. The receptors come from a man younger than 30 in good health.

CDR3 amino acids: CASSPTRGTDTQYF. CDR3 DNA sequence: TGTGCCAGCAGCCCCACCAGGGGCACAGATACGCAGTATTTT. The chain recombines TRBV6-5 with TRBJ2-3, with D possibly matching TRBD1 (5 bases). V lost 6 bases and J 1 base, leaving 11 bases between the germline ends. This CDR3 has 14 amino acids. Germline assignment: CDR1 MNHEY and CDR2 SVGAGI.

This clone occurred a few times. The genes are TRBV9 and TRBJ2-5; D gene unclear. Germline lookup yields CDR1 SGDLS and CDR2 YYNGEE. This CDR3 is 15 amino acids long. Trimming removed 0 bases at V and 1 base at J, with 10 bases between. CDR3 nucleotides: TGTGCCAGCAGCGTAGCCCCCACAACCCAAGAGACCCAGTACTTC. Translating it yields CASSVAPTTQETQYF.

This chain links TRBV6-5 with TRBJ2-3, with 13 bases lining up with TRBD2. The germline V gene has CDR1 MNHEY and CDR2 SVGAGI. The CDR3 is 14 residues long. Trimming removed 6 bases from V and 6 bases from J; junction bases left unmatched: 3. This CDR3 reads CASSETSGRDTQYF. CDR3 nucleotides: TGTGCCAGCAGCGAGACTAGCGGGAGGGATACGCAGTATTTT.

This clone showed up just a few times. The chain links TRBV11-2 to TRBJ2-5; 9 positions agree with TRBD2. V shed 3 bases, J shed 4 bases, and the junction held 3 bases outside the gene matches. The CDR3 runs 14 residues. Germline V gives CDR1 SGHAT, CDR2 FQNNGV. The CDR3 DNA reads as TGTGCCAGCAGCTTTAGCGGGAGAGGAGAGACCCAGTACTTC. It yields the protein CASSFSGRGETQYF.

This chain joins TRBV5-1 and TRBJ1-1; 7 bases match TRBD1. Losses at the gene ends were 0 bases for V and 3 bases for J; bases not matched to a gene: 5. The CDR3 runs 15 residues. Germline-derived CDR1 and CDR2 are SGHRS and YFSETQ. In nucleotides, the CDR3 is TGCGCCAGCAGCTTGGAACAGGGGTGGGACACTGAAGCTTTCTTT. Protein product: CASSLEQGWDTEAFF.

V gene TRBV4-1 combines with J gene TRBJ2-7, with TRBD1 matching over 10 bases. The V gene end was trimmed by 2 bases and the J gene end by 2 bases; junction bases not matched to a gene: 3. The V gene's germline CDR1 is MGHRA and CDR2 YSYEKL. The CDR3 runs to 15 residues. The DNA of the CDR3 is TGCGCCAGCAGCCAACGGACAGGGGGGCCCTACGAGCAGTACTTC. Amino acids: CASSQRTGGPYEQYF.

CDR3 nucleotides: TGTGCCAGCAGCTTAGTAGCCGGGACAGGGCGCGGGGAGCTGTTTTTT. This translates into CASSLVAGTGRGELFF. This chain connects TRBV11-2 to TRBJ2-2; 9 nucleotides agree with TRBD1. The J segment lost 7 bases and the V segment lost 1 base, leaving 7 bases of the junction unmatched. Germline values: CDR1 SGHAT, CDR2 FQNNGV. There are 16 residues in the CDR3.

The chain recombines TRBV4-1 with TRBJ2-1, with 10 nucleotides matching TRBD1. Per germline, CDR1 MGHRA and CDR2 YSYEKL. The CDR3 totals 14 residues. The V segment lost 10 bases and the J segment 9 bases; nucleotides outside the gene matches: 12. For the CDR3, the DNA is TGCGCCACGGCTTTTGACAGGGGGCGCAGTGAGCAGTTCTTC. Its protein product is CATAFDRGRSEQFF.

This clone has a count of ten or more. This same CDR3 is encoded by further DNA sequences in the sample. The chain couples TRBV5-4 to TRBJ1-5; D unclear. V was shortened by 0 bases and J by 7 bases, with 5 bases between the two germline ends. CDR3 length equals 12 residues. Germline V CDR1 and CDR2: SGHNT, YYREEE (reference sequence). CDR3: CASSLDGQPQHF. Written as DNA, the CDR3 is TGTGCCAGCAGCTTGGACGGGCAGCCCCAGCATTTT. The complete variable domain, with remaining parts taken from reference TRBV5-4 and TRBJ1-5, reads ETGVTQSPTHLIKTRGQQVTLRCSSQSGHNTVSWYQQALGQGPQFIFQYYREEENGRGNFPPRFSGLQFPNYSSELNVNALELDDSALYLCASSLDGQPQHFGDGTRLSIL.

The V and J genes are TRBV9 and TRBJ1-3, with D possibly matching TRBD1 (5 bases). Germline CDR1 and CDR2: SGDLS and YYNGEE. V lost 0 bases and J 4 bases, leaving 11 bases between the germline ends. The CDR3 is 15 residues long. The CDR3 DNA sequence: TGTGCCAGCAGCGTAGGGCAGGGAGTAGGAAACACCATATATTTT. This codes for CASSVGQGVGNTIYF. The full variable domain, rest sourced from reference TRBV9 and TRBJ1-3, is DSGVTQTPKHLITATGQRVTLRCSPRSGDLSVYWYQQSLDQGLQFLIQYYNGEERAKGNILERFSAQQFPDLHSELNLSSLELGDSALYFCASSVGQGVGNTIYFGEGSWLTVV.

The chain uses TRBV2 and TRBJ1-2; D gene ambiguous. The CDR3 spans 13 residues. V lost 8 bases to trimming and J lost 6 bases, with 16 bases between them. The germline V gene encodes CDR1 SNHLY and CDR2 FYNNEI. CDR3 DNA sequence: TGTGCCAGCCTGCCTTGGTCCCAAGATGGCTACACCTTC. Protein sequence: CASLPWSQDGYTF.

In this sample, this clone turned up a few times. The CDR3 nucleotides read TGTGCCAGCAGCCCTAGGGACAGAAACATTCAGTACTTC. Protein product: CASSPRDRNIQYF. J is TRBJ2-4 and V is TRBV5-6; the match to TRBD1 covers 7 bases. The CDR3 runs 13 residues. The V gene's germline CDR1 is SGHDT and CDR2 YYEEEE. After removal of 4 bases from V and 6 bases from J, the junction contained 4 bases not matched to a gene.

The CDR3 loop reads CASSRATGGENQPQHF. In DNA form, the CDR3 reads TGTGCCAGCAGCCGCGCTACAGGGGGGGAGAATCAGCCCCAGCATTTT. V gene TRBV6-6 combines with J gene TRBJ1-5; the match to TRBD1 covers 8 bases. The CDR3 runs to 16 residues. Trimming at V came to 6 bases and at J to 4 bases, leaving 11 bases not matched to a gene. The germline CDR1 and CDR2 sequences are MNHNY and SVGAGI (reference sequence).

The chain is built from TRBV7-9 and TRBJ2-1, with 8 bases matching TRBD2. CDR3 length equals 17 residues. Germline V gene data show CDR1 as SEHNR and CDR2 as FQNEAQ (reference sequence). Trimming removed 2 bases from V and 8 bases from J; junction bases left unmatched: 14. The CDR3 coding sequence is TGTGCCAGCAGCTTACGCCCTAGCGGGTCGCGGGAGTATGAGCAGTTCTTC. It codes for CASSLRPSGSREYEQFF. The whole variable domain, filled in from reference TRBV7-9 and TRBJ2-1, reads DTGVSQNPRHKITKRGQNVTFRCDPISEHNRLYWYRQTLGQGPEFLTYFQNEAQLEKSRLLSDRFSAERPKGSFSTLEIQRTEQGDSAMYLCASSLRPSGSREYEQFFGPGTRLTVL.

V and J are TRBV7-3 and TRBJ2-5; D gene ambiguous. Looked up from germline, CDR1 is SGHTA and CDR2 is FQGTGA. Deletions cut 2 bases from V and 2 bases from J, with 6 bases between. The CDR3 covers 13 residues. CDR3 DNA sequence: TGTGCCAGCAGCTTAGGCCTGCAAGAGACCCAGTACTTC. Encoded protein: CASSLGLQETQYF. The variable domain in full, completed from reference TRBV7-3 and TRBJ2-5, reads GAGVSQTPSNKVTEKGKYVELRCDPISGHTALYWYRQSLGQGPEFLIYFQGTGAADDSGLPNDRFFAVRPEGSVSTLKIQRTERGDSAVYLCASSLGLQETQYFGPGTRLLVL.

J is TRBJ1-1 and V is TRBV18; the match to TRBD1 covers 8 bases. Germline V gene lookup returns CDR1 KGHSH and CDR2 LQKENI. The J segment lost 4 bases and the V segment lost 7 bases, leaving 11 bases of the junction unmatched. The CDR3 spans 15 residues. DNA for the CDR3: TGTGCCAGCTTCCCGCAGGGGGCCGGGTCCACTGAAGCTTTCTTT. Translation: CASFPQGAGSTEAFF.

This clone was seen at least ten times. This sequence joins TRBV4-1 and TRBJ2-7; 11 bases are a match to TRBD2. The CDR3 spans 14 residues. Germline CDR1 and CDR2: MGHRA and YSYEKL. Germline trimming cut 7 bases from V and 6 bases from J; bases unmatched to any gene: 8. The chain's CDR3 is CASKTLAGGGEQYF. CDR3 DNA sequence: TGCGCCAGCAAAACTCTAGCGGGGGGTGGCGAGCAGTACTTC.

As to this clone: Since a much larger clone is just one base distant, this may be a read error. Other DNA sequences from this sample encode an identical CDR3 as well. The CDR3 DNA sequence: TGTGCCAGCAGCCTGAAGTACGAGCAGTACTTC. Translating it yields CASSLKYEQYF. V usage is TRBV28 and J usage is TRBJ2-7; D is ambiguous. The V end was cut by 6 bases, the J end by 4 bases, with 7 bases between. Per germline, CDR1 MDHEN and CDR2 SYDVKM. The CDR3 extends over 11 amino acids.

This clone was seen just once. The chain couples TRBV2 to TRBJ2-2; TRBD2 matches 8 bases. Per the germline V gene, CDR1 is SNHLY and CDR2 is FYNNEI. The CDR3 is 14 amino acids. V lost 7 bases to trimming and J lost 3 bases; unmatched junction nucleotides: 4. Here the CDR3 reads CASNGGAYTGELFF. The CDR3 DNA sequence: TGTGCCAGCAACGGGGGGGCATACACCGGGGAGCTGTTTTTT.

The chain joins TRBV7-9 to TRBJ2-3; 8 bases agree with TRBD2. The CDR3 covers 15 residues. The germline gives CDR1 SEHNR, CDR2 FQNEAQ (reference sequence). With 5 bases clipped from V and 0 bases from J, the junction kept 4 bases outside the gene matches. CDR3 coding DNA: TGTGCCAGCAGCCATAGCGGGGCTAGCACAGATACGCAGTATTTT. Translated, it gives CASSHSGASTDTQYF.

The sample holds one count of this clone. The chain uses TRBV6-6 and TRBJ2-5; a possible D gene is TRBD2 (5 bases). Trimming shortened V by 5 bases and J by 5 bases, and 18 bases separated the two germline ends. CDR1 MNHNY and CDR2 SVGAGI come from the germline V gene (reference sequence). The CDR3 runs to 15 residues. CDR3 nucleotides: TGTGCCAGCAGTGATCGCACGCGGGCCGGGGAGACCCAGTACTTC. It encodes CASSDRTRAGETQYF.

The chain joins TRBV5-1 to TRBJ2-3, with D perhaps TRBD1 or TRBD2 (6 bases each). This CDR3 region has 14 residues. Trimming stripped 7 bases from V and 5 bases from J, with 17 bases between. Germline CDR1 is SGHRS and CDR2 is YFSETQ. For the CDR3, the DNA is TGCGCCAGCCGGACTCGGGGGCCCCAAGATACGCAGTATTTT. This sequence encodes CASRTRGPQDTQYF.

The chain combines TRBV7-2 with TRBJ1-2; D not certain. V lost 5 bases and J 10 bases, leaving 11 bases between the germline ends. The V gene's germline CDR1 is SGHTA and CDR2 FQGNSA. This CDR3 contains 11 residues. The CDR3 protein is CASSRGPSYTF. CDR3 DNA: TGTGCCAGCAGCCGAGGCCCGTCCTACACCTTC.

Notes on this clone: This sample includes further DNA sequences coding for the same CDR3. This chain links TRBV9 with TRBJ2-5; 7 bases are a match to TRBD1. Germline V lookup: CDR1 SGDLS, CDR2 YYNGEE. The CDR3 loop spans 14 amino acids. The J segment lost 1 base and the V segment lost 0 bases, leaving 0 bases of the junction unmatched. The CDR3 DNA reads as TGTGCCAGCAGCGTAGAGGGGGCCCAAGAGACCCAGTACTTC. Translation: CASSVEGAQETQYF.

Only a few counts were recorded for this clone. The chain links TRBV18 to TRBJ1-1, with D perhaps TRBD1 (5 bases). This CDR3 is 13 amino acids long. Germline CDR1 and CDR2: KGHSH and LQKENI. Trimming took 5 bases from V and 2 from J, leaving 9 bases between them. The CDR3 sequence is CASSAQANTEAFF. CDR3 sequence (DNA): TGTGCCAGCTCAGCACAGGCCAACACTGAAGCTTTCTTT. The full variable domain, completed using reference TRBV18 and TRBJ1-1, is NAGVMQNPRHLVRRRGQEARLRCSPMKGHSHVYWYRQLPEEGLKFMVYLQKENIIDESGMPKERFSAEFPKEGPSILRIQQVVRGDSAAYFCASSAQANTEAFFGQGTRLTVV.

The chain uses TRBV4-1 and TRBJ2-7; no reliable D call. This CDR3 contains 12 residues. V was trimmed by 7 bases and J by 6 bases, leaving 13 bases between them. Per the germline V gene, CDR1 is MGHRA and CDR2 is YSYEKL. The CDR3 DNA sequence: TGCGCCAGCACTCCAGCAGCTATCGAGCAGTACTTC. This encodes CASTPAAIEQYF.

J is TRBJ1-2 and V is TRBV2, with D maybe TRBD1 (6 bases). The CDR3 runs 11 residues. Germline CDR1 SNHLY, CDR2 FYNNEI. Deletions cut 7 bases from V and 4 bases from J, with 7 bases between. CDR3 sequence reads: CASTDSYGYTF. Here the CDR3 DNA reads TGTGCCAGCACGGACAGCTATGGCTACACCTTC.

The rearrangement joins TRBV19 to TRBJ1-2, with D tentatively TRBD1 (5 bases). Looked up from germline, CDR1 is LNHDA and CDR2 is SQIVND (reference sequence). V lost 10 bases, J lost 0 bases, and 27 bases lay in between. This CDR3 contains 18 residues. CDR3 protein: CATLQKTGADRSNYGYTF. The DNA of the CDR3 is TGTGCCACCCTTCAAAAAACAGGCGCCGATCGATCTAACTATGGCTACACCTTC.

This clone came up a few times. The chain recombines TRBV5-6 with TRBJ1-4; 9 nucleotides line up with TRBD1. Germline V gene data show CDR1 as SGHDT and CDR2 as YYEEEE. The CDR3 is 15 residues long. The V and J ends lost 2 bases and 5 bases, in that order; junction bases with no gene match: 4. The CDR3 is CASSFKGTGNEKLFF. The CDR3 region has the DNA TGTGCCAGCAGCTTCAAGGGGACAGGGAATGAAAAACTGTTTTTT. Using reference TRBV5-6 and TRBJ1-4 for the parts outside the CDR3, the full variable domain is DAGVTQSPTHLIKTRGQQVTLRCSPKSGHDTVSWYQQALGQGPQFIFQYYEEEERQRGNFPDRFSGHQFPNYSSELNVNALLLGDSALYLCASSFKGTGNEKLFFGSGTQLSVL.

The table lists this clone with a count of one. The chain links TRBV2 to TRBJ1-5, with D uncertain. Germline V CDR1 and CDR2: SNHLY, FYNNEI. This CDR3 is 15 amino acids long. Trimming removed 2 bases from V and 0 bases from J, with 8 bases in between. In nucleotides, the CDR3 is TGTGCCAGCAGTGAATGGGAGAATAGCAATCAGCCCCAGCATTTT. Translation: CASSEWENSNQPQHF.

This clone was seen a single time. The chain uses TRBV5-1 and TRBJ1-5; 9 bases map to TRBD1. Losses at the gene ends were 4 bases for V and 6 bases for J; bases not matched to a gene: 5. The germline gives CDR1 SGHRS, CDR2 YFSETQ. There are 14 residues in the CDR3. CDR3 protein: CASSTGGGGQPQHF. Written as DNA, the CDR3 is TGCGCCAGCAGCACAGGGGGCGGGGGTCAGCCCCAGCATTTT.

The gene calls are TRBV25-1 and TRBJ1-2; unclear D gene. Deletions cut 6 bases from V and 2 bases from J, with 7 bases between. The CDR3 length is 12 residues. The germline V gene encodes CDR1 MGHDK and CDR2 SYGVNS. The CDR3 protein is CASRYKNYGYTF. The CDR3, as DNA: TGTGCCAGCAGATACAAAAACTATGGCTACACCTTC.